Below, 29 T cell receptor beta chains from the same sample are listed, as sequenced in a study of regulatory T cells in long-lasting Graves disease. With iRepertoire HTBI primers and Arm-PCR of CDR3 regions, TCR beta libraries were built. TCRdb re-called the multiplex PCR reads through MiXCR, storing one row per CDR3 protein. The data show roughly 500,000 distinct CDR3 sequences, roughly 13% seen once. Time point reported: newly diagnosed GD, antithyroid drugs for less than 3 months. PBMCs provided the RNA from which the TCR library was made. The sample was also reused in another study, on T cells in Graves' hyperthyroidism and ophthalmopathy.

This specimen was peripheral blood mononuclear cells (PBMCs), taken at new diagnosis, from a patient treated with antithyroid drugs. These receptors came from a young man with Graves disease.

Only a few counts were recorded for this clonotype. The DNA for the CDR3 is TGTGCCAGCAGCCCGTGGACAGGGGCGGCCAATGAGCAGTTCTTC. The encoded protein is CASSPWTGAANEQFF. The V gene is TRBV3-1, the J gene TRBJ2-1; 9 bases map to TRBD1. Per the germline V gene, CDR1 is LGHDT and CDR2 is YNNKEL (reference sequence). V trimming: 4 bases; J trimming: 6 bases; junction bases outside the gene matches: 7. This CDR3 is built from 15 residues.

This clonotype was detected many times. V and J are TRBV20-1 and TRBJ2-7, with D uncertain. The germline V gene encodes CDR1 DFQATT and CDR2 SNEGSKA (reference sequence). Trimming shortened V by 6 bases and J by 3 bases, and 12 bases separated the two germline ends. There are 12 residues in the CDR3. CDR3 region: CSARVWNYEQYF. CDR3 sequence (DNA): TGCAGTGCCCGGGTTTGGAACTACGAGCAGTACTTC.

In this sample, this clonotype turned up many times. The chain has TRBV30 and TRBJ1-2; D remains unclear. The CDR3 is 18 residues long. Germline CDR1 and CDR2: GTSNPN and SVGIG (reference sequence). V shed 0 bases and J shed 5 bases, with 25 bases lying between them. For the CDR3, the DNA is TGTGCCTGGAGTGTTATTCCGCGGACCCGGGATAAGAGATATGGCTACACCTTC. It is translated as CAWSVIPRTRDKRYGYTF.

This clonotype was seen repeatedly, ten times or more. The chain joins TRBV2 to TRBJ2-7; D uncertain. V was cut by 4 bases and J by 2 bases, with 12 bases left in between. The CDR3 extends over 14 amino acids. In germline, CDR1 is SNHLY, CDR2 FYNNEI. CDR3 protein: CASSGVQAAYEQYF. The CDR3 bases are TGTGCCAGCAGTGGCGTGCAGGCAGCCTACGAGCAGTACTTC. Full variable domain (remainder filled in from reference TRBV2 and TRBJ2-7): EPEVTQTPSHQVTQMGQEVILRCVPISNHLYFYWYRQILGQKVEFLVSFYNNEISEKSEIFDDQFSVERPDGSNFTLKIRSTKLEDSAMYFCASSGVQAAYEQYFGPGTRLTVT.

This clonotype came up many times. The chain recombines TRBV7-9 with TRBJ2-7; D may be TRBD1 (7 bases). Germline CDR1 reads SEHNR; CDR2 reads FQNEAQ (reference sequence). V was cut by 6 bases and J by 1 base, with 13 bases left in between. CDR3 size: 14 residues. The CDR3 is CASSPRGESYEQYF. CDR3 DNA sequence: TGTGCCAGCAGTCCCAGGGGGGAATCCTACGAGCAGTACTTC.

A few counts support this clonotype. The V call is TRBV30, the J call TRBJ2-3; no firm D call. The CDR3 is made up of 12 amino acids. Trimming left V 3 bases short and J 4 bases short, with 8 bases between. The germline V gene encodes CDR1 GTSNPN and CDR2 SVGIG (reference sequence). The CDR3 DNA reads TGTGCCTGGAGAGGAACGGCAGATACGCAGTATTTT. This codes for CAWRGTADTQYF. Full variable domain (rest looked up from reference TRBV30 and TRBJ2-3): SQTIHQWPATLVQPVGSPLSLECTVEGTSNPNLYWYRQAAGRGLQLLFYSVGIGQISSEVPQNLSASRPQDRQFILSSKKLLLSDSGFYLCAWRGTADTQYFGPGTRLTVL.

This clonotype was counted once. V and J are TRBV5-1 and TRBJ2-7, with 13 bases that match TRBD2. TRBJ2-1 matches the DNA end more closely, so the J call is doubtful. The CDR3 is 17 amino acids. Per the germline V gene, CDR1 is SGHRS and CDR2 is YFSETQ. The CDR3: CASVLVGGLAGNNEQFF. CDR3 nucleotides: TGCGCCAGCGTCCTGGTTGGGGGACTAGCGGGGAACAATGAGCAGTTCTTC.

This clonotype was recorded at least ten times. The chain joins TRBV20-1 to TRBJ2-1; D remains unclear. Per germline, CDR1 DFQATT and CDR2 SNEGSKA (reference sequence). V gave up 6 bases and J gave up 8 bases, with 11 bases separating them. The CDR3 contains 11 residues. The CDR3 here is CSAKDWDEQFF. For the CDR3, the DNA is TGCAGTGCCAAGGATTGGGATGAGCAGTTCTTC.

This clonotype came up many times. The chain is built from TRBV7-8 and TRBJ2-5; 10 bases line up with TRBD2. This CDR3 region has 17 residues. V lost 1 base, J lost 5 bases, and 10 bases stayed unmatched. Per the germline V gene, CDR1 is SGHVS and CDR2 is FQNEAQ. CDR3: CASSLGAAGGPRETQYF. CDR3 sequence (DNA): TGTGCCAGCAGCTTAGGGGCAGCGGGAGGGCCTCGGGAGACCCAGTACTTC.

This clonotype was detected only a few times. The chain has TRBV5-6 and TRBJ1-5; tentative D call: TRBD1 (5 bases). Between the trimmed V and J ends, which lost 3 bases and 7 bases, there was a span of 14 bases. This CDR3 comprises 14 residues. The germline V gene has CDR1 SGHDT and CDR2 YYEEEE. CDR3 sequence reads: CASSWRGFGQPQHF. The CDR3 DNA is TGTGCCAGCAGCTGGCGGGGGTTCGGACAGCCCCAGCATTTT.

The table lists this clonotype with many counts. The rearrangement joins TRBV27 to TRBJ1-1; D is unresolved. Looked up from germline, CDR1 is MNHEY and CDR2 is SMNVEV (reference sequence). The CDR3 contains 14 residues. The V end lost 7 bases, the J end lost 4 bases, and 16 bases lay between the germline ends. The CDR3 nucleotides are TGTGCCAGCACCTCAGATCTCTCGGGCACTGAAGCTTTCTTT. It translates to CASTSDLSGTEAFF.

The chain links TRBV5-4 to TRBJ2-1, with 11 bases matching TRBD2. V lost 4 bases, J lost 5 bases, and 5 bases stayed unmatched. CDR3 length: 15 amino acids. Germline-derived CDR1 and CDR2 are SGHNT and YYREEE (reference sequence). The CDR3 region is CASSGTGLADNEQFF. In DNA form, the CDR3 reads TGTGCCAGCAGCGGAACGGGACTAGCGGACAATGAGCAGTTCTTC.

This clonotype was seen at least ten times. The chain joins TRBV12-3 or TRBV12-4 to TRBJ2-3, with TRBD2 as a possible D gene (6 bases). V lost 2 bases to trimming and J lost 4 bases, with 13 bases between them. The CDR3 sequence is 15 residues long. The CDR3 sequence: CASSLSAGGADTQYF. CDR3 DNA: TGTGCCAGCAGTTTATCCGCCGGGGGAGCAGATACGCAGTATTTT.

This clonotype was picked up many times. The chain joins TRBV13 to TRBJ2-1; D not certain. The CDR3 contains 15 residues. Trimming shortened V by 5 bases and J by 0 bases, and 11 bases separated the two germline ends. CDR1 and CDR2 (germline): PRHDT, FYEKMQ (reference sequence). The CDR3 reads CASSKEPFSYNEQFF. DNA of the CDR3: TGTGCCAGCAGCAAAGAGCCCTTCTCCTACAATGAGCAGTTCTTC.

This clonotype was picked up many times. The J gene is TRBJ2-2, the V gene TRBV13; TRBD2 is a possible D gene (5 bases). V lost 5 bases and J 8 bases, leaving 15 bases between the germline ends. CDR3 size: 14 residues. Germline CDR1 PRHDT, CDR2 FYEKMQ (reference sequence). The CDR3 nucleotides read TGTGCCAGCAGCCACCAAACGGGGTCTGGGGAGCTGTTTTTT. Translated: CASSHQTGSGELFF.

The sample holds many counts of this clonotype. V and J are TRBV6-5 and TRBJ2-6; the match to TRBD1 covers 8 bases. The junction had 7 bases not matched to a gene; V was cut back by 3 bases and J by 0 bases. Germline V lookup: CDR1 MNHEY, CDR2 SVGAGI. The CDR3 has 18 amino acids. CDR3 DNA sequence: TGTGCCAGCAGTTATAAGAGACAGGGGATCTCTGGGGCCAACGTCCTGACTTTC. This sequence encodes CASSYKRQGISGANVLTF.

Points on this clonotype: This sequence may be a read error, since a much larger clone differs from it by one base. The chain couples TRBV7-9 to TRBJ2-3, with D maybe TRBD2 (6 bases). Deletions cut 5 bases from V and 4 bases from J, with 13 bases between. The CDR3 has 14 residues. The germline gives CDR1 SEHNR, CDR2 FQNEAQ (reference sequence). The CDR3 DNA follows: TGTGCCAGCAGCCGAAGAATAGCGGCAGATACGCAGTATTTT. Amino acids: CASSRRIAADTQYF.

Here the CDR3 reads CASSYGPEQAGAQYF. The CDR3 DNA reads TGTGCCAGCAGTTACGGCCCAGAGCAGGCCGGGGCCCAGTACTTC. This sequence joins TRBV6-2 or TRBV6-3 and TRBJ2-5; D is perhaps TRBD2 (5 bases). The V and J ends lost 2 bases and 9 bases respectively, with 19 bases between them. Per the germline V gene, CDR1 is MNHEY and CDR2 is SVGEGT. This CDR3 has 15 residues.

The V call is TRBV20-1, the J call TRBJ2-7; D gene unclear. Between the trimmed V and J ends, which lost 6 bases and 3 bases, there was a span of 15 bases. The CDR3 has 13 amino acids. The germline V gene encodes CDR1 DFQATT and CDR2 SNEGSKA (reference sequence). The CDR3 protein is CSASKTENYEQYF. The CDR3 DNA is TGCAGTGCCTCAAAAACAGAGAACTACGAGCAGTACTTC.

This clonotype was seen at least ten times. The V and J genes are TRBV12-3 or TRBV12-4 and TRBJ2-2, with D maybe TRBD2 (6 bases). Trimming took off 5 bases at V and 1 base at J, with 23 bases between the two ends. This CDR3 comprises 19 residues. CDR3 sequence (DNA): TGTGCCAGCAGTCCTACATATATCGGCGGGAAGAGGAACACCGGGGAGCTGTTTTTT. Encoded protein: CASSPTYIGGKRNTGELFF.

In DNA, the CDR3 is TGTGCCAGCAGTTTATTTGGGACAGGTCGCAATGAGCAGTTCTTC. It is translated as CASSLFGTGRNEQFF. The genes are TRBV28 and TRBJ2-1, with 8 bases that match TRBD1. The CDR3 loop spans 15 amino acids. Unmatched junction bases numbered 5, after V lost 1 base and J lost 6 bases. Germline V gene lookup returns CDR1 MDHEN and CDR2 SYDVKM.

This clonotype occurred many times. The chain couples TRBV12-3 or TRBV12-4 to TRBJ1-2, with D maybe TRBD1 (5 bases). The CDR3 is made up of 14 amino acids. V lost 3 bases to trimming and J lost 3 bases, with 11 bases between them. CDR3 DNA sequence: TGTGCCAGCAGTTTGGGGGGGGTGGACTATGGCTACACCTTC. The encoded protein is CASSLGGVDYGYTF.

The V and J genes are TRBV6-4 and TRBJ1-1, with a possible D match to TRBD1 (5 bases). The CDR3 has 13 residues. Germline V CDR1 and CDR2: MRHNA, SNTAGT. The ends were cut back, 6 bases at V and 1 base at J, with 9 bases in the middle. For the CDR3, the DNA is TGTGCCAGCAGCAGGGTATGGAACACTGAAGCTTTCTTT. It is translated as CASSRVWNTEAFF.

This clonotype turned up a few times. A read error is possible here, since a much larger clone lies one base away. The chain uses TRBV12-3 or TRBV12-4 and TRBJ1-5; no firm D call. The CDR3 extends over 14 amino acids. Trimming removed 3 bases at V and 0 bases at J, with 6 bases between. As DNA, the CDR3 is TGTGCCAGCAGTTTTTGGGATAGCAATCAGCCCCAGCATTTT. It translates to CASSFWDSNQPQHF.

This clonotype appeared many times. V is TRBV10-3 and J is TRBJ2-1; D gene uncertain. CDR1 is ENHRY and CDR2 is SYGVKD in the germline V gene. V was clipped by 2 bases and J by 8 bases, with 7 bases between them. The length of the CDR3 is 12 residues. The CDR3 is CAISERRYEQFF. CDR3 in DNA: TGTGCCATCAGTGAGCGAAGGTATGAGCAGTTCTTC.

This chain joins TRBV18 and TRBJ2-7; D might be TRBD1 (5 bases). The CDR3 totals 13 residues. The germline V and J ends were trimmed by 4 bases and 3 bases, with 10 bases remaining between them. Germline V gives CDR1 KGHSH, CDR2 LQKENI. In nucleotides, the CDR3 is TGTGCCAGCTCACTTCATAGGGGCTACGAGCAGTACTTC. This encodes CASSLHRGYEQYF.

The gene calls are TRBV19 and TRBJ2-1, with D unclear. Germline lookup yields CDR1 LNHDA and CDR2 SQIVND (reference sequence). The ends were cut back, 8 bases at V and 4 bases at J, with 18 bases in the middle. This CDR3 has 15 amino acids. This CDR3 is CASGLAELGYNEQFF. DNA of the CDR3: TGTGCCAGTGGTCTCGCGGAGCTTGGGTACAATGAGCAGTTCTTC.

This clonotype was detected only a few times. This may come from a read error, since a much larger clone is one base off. The CDR3 is CASSEVLGGTQYF. CDR3 in DNA: TGCGCCAGCAGTGAAGTCCTTGGGGGGACCCAGTACTTC. The genes are TRBV10-1 and TRBJ2-5; D may correspond to TRBD1 or TRBD2 (5 bases each). The CDR3 extends over 13 amino acids. Germline CDR1 and CDR2: WNHNN and SYGVQD (reference sequence). V gave up 3 bases and J gave up 7 bases, with 12 bases separating them.

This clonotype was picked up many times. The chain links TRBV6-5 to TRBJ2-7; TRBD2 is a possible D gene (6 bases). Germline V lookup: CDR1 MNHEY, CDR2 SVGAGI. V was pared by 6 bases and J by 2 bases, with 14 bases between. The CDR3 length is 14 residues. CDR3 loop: CASRLLAPTYEQYF. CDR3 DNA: TGTGCCAGCAGGTTACTAGCACCAACCTACGAGCAGTACTTC.